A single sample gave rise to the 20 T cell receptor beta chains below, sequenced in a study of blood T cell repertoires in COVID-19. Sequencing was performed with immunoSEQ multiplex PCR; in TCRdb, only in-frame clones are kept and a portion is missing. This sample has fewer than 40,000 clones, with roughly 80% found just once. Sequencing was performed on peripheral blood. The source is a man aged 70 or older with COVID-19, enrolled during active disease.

CDR3 protein: CASSQGESPTQYF. The CDR3 DNA follows: TGTGCCAGCAGCCAAGGCGAATCCCCGACCCAGTACTTC. The chain couples TRBV4-2 to TRBJ2-5; D call uncertain. The V and J ends lost 1 base and 7 bases respectively, with 10 bases between them. Looked up from germline, CDR1 is LGHNA and CDR2 is YNFKEQ. CDR3 size: 13 residues.

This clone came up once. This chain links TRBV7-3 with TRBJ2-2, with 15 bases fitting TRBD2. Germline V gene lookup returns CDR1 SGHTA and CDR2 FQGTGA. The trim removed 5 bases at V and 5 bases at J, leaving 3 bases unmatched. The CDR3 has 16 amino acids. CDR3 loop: CASSRGLAGGTGELFF. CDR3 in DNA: TGTGCCAGCAGCCGCGGACTAGCGGGAGGGACCGGGGAGCTGTTTTTT.

DNA of the CDR3: TGTGCCAGCAGCTTGGGGGCCCCCGGGGCCAACGTCCTGACTTTC. This codes for CASSLGAPGANVLTF. The chain is built from TRBV5-4 and TRBJ2-6; D gene ambiguous. This CDR3 spans 15 amino acids. Trimming cost V 0 bases and J 4 bases, with 8 bases left between them. The V gene's germline CDR1 is SGHNT and CDR2 YYREEE (reference sequence).

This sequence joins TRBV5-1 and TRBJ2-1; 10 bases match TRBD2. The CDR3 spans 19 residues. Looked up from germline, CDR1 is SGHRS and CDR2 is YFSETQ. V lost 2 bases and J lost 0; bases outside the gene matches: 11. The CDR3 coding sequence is TGCGCCAGCAGCTTTAGGACTAGCGGATCTTGGAGCTCCTACAATGAGCAGTTCTTC. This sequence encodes CASSFRTSGSWSSYNEQFF.

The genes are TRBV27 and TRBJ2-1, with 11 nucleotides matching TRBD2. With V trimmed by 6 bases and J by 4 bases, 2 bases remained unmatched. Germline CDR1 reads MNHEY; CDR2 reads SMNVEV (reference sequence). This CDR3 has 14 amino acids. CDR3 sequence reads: CASRVAGGYNEQFF. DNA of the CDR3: TGTGCCAGCAGGGTAGCGGGAGGGTACAATGAGCAGTTCTTC.

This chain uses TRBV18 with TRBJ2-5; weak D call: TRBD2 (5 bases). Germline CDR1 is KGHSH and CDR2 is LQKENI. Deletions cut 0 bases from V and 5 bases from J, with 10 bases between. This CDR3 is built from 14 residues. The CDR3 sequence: CASSPPAGAETQYF. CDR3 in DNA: TGTGCCAGCTCACCACCGGCGGGCGCGGAGACCCAGTACTTC. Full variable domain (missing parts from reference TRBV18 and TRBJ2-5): NAGVMQNPRHLVRRRGQEARLRCSPMKGHSHVYWYRQLPEEGLKFMVYLQKENIIDESGMPKERFSAEFPKEGPSILRIQQVVRGDSAAYFCASSPPAGAETQYFGPGTRLLVL.

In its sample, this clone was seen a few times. CDR3 loop: CASSQRQGVTYEQYF. For the CDR3, the DNA is TGTGCCAGCTCCCAAAGACAGGGGGTAACCTACGAGCAGTACTTC. The chain joins TRBV18 to TRBJ2-7; TRBD1 matches at 9 bases. Trimming at V came to 6 bases and at J to 2 bases, leaving 8 bases not matched to a gene. The CDR3 runs 15 residues. The germline V gene has CDR1 KGHSH and CDR2 LQKENI.

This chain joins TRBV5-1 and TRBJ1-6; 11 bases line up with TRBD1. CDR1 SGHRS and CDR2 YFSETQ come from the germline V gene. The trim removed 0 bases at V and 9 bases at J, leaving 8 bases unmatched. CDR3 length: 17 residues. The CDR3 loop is CASSLGTGGDDSSPLHF. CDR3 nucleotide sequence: TGCGCCAGCAGCTTGGGGACAGGGGGCGATGATTCTTCACCCCTCCACTTT.

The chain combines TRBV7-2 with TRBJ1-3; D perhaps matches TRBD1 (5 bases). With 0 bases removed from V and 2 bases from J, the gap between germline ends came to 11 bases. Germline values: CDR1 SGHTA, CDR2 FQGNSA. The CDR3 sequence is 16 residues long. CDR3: CASSLAAGTAGNTIYF. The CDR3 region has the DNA TGTGCCAGCAGCTTAGCGGCAGGGACTGCTGGAAACACCATATATTTT.

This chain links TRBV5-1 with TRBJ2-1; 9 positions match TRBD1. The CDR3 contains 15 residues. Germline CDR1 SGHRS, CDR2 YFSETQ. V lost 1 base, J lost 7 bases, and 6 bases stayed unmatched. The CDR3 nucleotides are TGCGCCAGCAGCTTGAGGGGGGACAGGGAAAATGAGCAGTTCTTC. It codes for CASSLRGDRENEQFF.

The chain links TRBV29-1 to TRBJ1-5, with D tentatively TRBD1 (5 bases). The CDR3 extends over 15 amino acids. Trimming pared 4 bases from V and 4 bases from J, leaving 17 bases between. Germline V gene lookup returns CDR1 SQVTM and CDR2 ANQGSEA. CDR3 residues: CSVGGGGVGNQPQHF. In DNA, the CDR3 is TGCAGCGTTGGGGGCGGCGGCGTCGGGAATCAGCCCCAGCATTTT.

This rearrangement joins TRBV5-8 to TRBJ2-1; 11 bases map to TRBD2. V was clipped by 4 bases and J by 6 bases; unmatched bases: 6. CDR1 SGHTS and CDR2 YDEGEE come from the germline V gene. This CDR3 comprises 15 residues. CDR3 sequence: CASSQGLAESNEQFF. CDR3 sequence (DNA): TGTGCCAGCAGCCAGGGACTAGCGGAGTCCAATGAGCAGTTCTTC.

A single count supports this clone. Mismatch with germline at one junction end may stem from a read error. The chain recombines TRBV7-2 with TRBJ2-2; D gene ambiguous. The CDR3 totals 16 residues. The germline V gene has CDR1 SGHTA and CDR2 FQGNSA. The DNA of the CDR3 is TGTGCCAGCAGCTTAGGAGTGACACCGAACATCGGGGAGCTGTTTTTT. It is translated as CASSLGVTPNIGELFF.

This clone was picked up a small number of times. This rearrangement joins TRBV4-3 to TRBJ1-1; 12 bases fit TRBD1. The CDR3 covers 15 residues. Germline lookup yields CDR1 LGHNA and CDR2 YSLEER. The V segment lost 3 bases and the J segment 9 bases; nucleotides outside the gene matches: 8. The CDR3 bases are TGCGCCAGCAGCCACGGGACAGGGGGCGCATATAAAGCTTTCTTT. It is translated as CASSHGTGGAYKAFF.

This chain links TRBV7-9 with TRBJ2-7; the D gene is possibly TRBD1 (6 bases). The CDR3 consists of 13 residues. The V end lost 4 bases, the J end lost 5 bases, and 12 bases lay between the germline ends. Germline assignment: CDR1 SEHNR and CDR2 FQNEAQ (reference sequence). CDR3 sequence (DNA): TGTGCCAGCAGCTCGACAGGTTTTAACGAGCAGTACTTC. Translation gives CASSSTGFNEQYF.

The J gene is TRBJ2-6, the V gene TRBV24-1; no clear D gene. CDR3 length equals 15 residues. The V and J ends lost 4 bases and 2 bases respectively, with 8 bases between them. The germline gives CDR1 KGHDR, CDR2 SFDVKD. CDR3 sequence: CATSDHTTGANVLTF. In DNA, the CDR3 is TGTGCCACCAGTGACCACACAACTGGGGCCAACGTCCTGACTTTC.

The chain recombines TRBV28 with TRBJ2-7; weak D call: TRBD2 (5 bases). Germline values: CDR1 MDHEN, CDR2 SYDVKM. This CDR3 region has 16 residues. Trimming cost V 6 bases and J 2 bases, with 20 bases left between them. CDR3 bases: TGTGCCAGCAGCGAAAGAACGGGCCGGGGTGCCTACGAGCAGTACTTC. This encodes CASSERTGRGAYEQYF.

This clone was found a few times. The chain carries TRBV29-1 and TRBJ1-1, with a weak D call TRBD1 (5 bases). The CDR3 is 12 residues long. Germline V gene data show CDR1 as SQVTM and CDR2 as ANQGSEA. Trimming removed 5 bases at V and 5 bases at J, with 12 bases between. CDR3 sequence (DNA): TGCAGCGTTACGGCTCGGGGGACTGAAGCTTTCTTT. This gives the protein CSVTARGTEAFF.

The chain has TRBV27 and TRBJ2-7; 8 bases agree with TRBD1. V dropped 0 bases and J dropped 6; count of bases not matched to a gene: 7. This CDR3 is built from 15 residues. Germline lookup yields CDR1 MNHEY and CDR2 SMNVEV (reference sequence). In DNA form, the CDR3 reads TGTGCCAGCAGTTTATCTGGACAGGGACGTACCGAGCAGTACTTC. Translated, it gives CASSLSGQGRTEQYF.

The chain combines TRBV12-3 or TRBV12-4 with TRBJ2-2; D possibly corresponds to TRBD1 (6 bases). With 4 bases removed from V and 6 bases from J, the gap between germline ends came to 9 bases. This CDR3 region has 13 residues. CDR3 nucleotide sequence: TGTGCCAGCAGTTACAGGGTGGCCGGGGAGCTGTTTTTT. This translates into CASSYRVAGELFF.